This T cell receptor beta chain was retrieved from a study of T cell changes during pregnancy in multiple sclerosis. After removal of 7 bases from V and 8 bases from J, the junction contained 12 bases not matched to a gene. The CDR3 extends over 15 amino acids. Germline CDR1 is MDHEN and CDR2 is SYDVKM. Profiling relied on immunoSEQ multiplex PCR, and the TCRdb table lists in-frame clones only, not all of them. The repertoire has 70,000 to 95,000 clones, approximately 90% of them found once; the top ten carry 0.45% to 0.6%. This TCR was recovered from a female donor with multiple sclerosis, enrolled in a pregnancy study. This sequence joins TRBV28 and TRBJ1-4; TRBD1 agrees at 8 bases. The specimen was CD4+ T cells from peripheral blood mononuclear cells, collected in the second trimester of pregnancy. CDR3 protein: CASTSLTGDGEKLFF. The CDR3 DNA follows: TGTGCCAGCACCAGCCTGACAGGGGATGGGGAAAAACTGTTTTTT.